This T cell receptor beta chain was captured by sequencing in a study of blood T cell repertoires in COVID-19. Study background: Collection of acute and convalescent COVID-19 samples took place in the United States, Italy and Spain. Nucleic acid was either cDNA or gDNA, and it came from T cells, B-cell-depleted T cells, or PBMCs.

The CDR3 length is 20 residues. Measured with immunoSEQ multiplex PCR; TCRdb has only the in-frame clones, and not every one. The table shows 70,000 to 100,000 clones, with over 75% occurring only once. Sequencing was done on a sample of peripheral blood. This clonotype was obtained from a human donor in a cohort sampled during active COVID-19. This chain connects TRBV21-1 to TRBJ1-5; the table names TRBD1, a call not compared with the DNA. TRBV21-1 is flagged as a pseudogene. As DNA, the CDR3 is TGTGCCAGCAGCAAAGCAGGGGGGACAGGGACCGTATATAGCAATCAGCCCCAGCATTTT. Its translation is CASSKAGGTGTVYSNQPQHF.